These 11 T cell receptor beta chains share one sample of origin, sequenced in a study of cytomegalovirus exposure and HLA in healthy donors. The PCR contained 60 Vbeta and 13 Jbeta primers. TCRdb keeps only in-frame clones here, not all; method: immunoSEQ multiplex PCR. The repertoire consists of 100,000 to 150,000 clones, with roughly 78% occurring once and the leading ten covering roughly 2.5%. The sample taken for sequencing was PBMCs. These receptors all come from a man aged 25 to 45 in good health and CMV-seronegative.

The chain combines TRBV27 with TRBJ2-7, with 7 positions matching TRBD1. V shed 4 bases, J shed 3 bases, and the junction held 9 bases outside the gene matches. CDR3 size: 15 residues. The germline gives CDR1 MNHEY, CDR2 SMNVEV (reference sequence). As DNA, the CDR3 is TGTGCCAGCAGTTCCTGGGACAGAACTGACTACGAGCAGTACTTC. Encoded protein: CASSSWDRTDYEQYF.

The sample holds a few counts of this clone. This rearrangement joins TRBV5-6 to TRBJ1-3; D might be TRBD1 (6 bases). The germline V and J ends were trimmed by 2 bases and 0 bases, with 6 bases remaining between them. The germline V gene has CDR1 SGHDT and CDR2 YYEEEE. The CDR3 consists of 14 residues. The DNA for the CDR3 is TGTGCCAGCAGCTTAGGGGGCTCTGGAAACACCATATATTTT. Its protein product is CASSLGGSGNTIYF.

The chain employs TRBV4-3 and TRBJ2-5; the D gene is possibly TRBD1 (5 bases). CDR1 is LGHNA and CDR2 is YSLEER in the germline V gene. V was clipped by 0 bases and J by 1 base, with 9 bases between them. The length of the CDR3 is 15 residues. The CDR3 DNA is TGCGCCAGCAGCCAAGAGCCAGGGCTCCAAGAGACCCAGTACTTC. Translating gives CASSQEPGLQETQYF.

The chain carries TRBV29-1 and TRBJ2-7, with 15 bases matching TRBD2. The CDR3 has 17 residues. The germline CDR1 and CDR2 sequences are SQVTM and ANQGSEA. V lost 0 bases and J lost 2; bases outside the gene matches: 5. The CDR3 sequence is CSVEEKRTSGRAYEQYF. The CDR3 nucleotides are TGCAGCGTTGAAGAGAAACGGACTAGCGGGAGGGCCTACGAGCAGTACTTC.

The V and J genes are TRBV28 and TRBJ1-3; possible D gene TRBD1, 5 bases. V lost 5 bases and J lost 0, with 14 bases in between. The CDR3 sequence is 16 residues long. Germline values: CDR1 MDHEN, CDR2 SYDVKM. In DNA, the CDR3 is TGTGCCAGCAGTCTCATGACAGCTTCCTCTGGAAACACCATATATTTT. As protein: CASSLMTASSGNTIYF.

This chain joins TRBV9 and TRBJ2-1, with 7 bases that match TRBD2. The CDR3 consists of 15 residues. CDR1 is SGDLS, CDR2 YYNGEE, per germline. V dropped 3 bases and J dropped 2; count of bases not matched to a gene: 5. CDR3 sequence (DNA): TGTGCCAGCAGCGCCCCCGGGACTACCTACAATGAGCAGTTCTTC. Residues: CASSAPGTTYNEQFF.

The rearrangement uses TRBV7-6 and TRBJ2-1; the D is unclear. This CDR3 region has 14 residues. V dropped 5 bases and J dropped 5 bases, with 13 bases sitting between them. CDR1 is SGHVS and CDR2 is FNYEAQ in the germline V gene. CDR3 loop: CASSRWAADNEQFF. CDR3 in DNA: TGTGCCAGCAGCAGGTGGGCAGCTGACAATGAGCAGTTCTTC.

The CDR3 is CASSLVRGIYEQYF. The CDR3 DNA is TGTGCCAGCAGCTTGGTTAGGGGGATATACGAGCAGTACTTC. J is TRBJ2-7 and V is TRBV5-6, with a possible D match to TRBD1 (6 bases). The CDR3 covers 14 residues. Trimming took off 0 bases at V and 4 bases at J, with 11 bases between the two ends. Germline V gene sequence: CDR1 SGHDT, CDR2 YYEEEE.

The table lists this clone with a few counts. The J gene is TRBJ1-5, the V gene TRBV28; 7 bases match TRBD1. This CDR3 is 13 amino acids long. Germline loops: CDR1 MDHEN, CDR2 SYDVKM. Unmatched junction bases numbered 0, after V lost 5 bases and J lost 2 bases. CDR3 region: CASSTGGNQPQHF. In nucleotides, the CDR3 is TGTGCCAGCAGTACAGGGGGCAATCAGCCCCAGCATTTT.

This chain connects TRBV7-8 to TRBJ2-1, with 14 bases that match TRBD2. Germline V gene lookup returns CDR1 SGHVS and CDR2 FQNEAQ. The CDR3 is 16 amino acids. Trimming at V came to 5 bases and at J to 8 bases, leaving 8 bases not matched to a gene. CDR3 DNA: TGTGCCAGCAGCCAAGGGGGACTAGCGGGAGTTTATGAGCAGTTCTTC. This translates into CASSQGGLAGVYEQFF.

The rearrangement links TRBV7-9 to TRBJ2-7, with TRBD2 matching 12 bases. CDR1 and CDR2 (germline): SEHNR, FQNEAQ (reference sequence). The CDR3 length is 16 residues. V was clipped by 4 bases and J by 2 bases; unmatched bases: 6. The DNA of the CDR3 is TGTGCCAGCAGCTCCCAAACTAGCGGGAGGCCCTACGAGCAGTACTTC. It is translated as CASSSQTSGRPYEQYF.